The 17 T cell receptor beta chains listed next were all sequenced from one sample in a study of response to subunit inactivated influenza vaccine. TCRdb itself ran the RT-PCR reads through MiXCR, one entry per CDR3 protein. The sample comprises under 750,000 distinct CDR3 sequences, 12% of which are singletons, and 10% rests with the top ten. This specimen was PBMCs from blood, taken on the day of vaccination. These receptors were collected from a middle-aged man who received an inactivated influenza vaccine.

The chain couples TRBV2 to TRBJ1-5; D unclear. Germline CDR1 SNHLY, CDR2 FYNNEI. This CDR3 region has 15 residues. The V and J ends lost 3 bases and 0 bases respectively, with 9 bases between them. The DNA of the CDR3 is TGTGCCAGCAGTGAGTACAGAGTTAGCAATCAGCCCCAGCATTTT. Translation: CASSEYRVSNQPQHF.

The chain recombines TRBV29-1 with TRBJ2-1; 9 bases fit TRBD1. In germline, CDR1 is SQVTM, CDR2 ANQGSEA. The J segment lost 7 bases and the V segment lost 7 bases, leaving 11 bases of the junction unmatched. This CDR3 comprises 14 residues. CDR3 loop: CSAQQGALGNEQFF. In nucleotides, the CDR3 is TGCAGCGCTCAACAGGGGGCGCTCGGTAATGAGCAGTTCTTC.

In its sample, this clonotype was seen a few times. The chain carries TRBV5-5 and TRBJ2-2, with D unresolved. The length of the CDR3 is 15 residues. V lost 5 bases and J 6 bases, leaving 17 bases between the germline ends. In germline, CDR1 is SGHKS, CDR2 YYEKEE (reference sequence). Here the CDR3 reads CASREITRASGELFF. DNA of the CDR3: TGTGCCAGCAGGGAAATCACAAGGGCGTCCGGGGAGCTGTTTTTT. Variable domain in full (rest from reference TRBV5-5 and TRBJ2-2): DAGVTQSPTHLIKTRGQQVTLRCSPISGHKSVSWYQQVLGQGPQFIFQYYEKEERGRGNFPDRFSARQFPNYSSELNVNALLLGDSALYLCASREITRASGELFFGEGSRLTVL.

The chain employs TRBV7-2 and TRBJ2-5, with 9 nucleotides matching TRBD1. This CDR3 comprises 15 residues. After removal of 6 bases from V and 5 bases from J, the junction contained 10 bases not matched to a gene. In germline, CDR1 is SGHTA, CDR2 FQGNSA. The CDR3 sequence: CASRKPGQGEETQYF. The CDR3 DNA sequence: TGTGCCAGCAGGAAACCGGGACAGGGTGAGGAGACCCAGTACTTC.

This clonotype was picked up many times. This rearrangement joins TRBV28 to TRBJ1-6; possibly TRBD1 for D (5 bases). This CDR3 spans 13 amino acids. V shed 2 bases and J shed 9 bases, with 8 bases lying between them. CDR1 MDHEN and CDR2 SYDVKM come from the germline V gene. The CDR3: CASSLEGSSPLHF. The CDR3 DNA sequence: TGTGCCAGCAGTTTAGAGGGGAGTTCACCCCTCCACTTT.

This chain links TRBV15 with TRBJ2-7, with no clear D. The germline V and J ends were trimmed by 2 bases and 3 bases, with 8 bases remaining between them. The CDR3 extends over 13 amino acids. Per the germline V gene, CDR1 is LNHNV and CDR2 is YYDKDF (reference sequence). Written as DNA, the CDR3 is TGTGCCACCAGCAGACTCACGGGCTACGAGCAGTACTTC. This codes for CATSRLTGYEQYF.

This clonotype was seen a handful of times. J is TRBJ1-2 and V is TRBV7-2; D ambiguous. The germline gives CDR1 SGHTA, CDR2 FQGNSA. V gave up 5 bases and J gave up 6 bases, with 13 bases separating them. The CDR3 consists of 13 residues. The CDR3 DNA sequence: TGTGCCAGCAGCCTAGGGTTCCTCCATGGCTACACCTTC. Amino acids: CASSLGFLHGYTF.

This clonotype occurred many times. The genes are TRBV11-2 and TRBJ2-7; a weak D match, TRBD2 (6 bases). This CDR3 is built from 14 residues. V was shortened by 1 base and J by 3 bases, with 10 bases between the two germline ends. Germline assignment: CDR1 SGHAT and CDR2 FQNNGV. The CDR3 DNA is TGTGCCAGCAGCTTAGCCCGGGGACTCTACGAGCAGTACTTC. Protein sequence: CASSLARGLYEQYF.

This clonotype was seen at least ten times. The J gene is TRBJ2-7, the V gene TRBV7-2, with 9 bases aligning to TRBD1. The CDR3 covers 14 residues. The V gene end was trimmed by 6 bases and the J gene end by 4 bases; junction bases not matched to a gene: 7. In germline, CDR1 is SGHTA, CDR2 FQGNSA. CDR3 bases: TGTGCCAGCAGTCCAAACAGGGGGCTATACGAGCAGTACTTC. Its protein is CASSPNRGLYEQYF. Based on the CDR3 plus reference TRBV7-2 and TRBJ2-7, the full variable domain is GAGVSQSPSNKVTEKGKDVELRCDPISGHTALYWYRQSLGQGLEFLIYFQGNSAPDKSGLPSDRFSAERTGGSVSTLTIQRTQQEDSAVYLCASSPNRGLYEQYFGPGTRLTVT.

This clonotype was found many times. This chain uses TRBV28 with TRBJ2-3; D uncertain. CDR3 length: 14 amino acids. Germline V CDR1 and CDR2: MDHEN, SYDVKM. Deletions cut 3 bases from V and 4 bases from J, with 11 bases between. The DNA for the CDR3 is TGTGCCAGCAGTTTTTCGGAAAGGGCAGATACGCAGTATTTT. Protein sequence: CASSFSERADTQYF.

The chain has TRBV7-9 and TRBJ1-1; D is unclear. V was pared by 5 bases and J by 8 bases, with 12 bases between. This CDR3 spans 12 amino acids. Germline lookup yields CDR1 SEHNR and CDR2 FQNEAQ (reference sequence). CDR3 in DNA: TGTGCCAGCAGCCAGAGCGGAGGGGAAGCTTTCTTT. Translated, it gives CASSQSGGEAFF. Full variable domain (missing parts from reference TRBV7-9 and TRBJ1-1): DTGVSQNPRHKITKRGQNVTFRCDPISEHNRLYWYRQTLGQGPEFLTYFQNEAQLEKSRLLSDRFSAERPKGSFSTLEIQRTEQGDSAMYLCASSQSGGEAFFGQGTRLTVV.

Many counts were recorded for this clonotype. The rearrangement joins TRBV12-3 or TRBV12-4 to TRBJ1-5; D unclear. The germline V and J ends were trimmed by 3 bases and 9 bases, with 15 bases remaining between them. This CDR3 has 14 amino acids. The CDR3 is CASSFSFKGGPQHF. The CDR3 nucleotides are TGTGCCAGCAGTTTTAGCTTTAAAGGAGGGCCCCAGCATTTT.

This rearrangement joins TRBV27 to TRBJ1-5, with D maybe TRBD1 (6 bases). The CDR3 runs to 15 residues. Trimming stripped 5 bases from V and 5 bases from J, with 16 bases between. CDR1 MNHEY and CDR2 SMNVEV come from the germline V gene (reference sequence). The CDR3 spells CASSPLPGVDQPQHF. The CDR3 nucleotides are TGTGCCAGCAGTCCACTCCCAGGGGTAGATCAGCCCCAGCATTTT.

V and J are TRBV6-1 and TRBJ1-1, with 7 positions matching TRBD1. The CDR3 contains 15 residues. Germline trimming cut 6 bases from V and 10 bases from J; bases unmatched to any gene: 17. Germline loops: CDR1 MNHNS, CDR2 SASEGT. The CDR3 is CASRPGGTVHVGAFF. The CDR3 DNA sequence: TGTGCCAGCAGACCCGGGGGGACAGTGCATGTCGGAGCTTTCTTT.

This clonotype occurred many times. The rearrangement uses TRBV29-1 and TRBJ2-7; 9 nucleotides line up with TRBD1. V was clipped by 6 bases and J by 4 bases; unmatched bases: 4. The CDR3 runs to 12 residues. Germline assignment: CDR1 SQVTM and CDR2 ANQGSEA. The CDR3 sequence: CSVAQGAYEQYF. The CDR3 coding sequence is TGCAGCGTCGCACAGGGGGCTTACGAGCAGTACTTC.

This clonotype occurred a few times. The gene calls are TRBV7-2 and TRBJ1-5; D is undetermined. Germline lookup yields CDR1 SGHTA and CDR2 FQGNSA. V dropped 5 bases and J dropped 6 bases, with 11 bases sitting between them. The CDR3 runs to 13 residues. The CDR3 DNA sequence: TGTGCCAGCAGCCCAAACGTGCTTCAGCCCCAGCATTTT. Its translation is CASSPNVLQPQHF.

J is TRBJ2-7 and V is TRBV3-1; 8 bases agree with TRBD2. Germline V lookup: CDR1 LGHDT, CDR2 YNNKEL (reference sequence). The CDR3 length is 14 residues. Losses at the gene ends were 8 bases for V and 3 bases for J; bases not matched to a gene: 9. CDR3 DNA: TGTGCCAGCCGTAGCGGGAAGAGTAACTACGAGCAGTACTTC. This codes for CASRSGKSNYEQYF.